This is a list of T cell receptor beta chains from one sample in a study of blood T cells in healthy people across ages. One entry per CDR3 protein results from TCRdb running MiXCR on the 5' RACE reads. The top ten clones hold 23% of a sample with roughly 1.9 million distinct CDR3 sequences, about two fifths of them seen once. The sequenced sample consisted of blood. These receptors came from a human donor in good health. CDR3s include the opening cysteine and the closing phenylalanine or tryptophan. The order of the fields is clone size, J gene, V gene, D gene, CDR3 DNA, CDR3 protein. D genes are given only for firm matches. For some rows the clone size is stated as once, few or many, or as a class when expanded; others skip it.

abundance: .; j_gene: TRBJ1-1; v_gene: TRBV5-6; d_gene: TRBD1; CDR3nt: TGTGCCAGCAGCTGGGGGACAGGGAGGACGAACACTGAAGCTTTCTTT; CDR3aa: CASSWGTGRTNTEAFF
abundance: few; j_gene: TRBJ2-3; v_gene: TRBV9; d_gene: .; CDR3nt: TGTGCCAGCAGCGGACCGACCAACACAGATACGCAGTATTTT; CDR3aa: CASSGPTNTDTQYF
abundance: .; j_gene: TRBJ2-1; v_gene: TRBV12-3/TRBV12-4; d_gene: .; CDR3nt: TGTGCCAGCAGTTTCGGTGTGGGTGAGCAGTTCTTC; CDR3aa: CASSFGVGEQFF
abundance: .; j_gene: TRBJ2-1; v_gene: TRBV20-1; d_gene: TRBD2; CDR3nt: TGCAGTGCCCCTAATAGCGGGGGGGCCACCCCTGAGCAGTTCTTC; CDR3aa: CSAPNSGGATPEQFF
abundance: .; j_gene: TRBJ2-7; v_gene: TRBV29-1; d_gene: .; CDR3nt: TGCAGCATTGAAGATTACCTAGGGCAGTACTTC; CDR3aa: CSIEDYLGQYF
abundance: .; j_gene: TRBJ2-4; v_gene: TRBV20-1; d_gene: TRBD1; CDR3nt: TGCAGTGCTAGAGAGACAGGGTTTGCCAAAAACATTCAGTACTTC; CDR3aa: CSARETGFAKNIQYF
abundance: .; j_gene: TRBJ2-1; v_gene: TRBV27; d_gene: .; CDR3nt: TGTGCCAGCAGTCCAGGGACTGGGTGGGATGAGCAGTTCTTC; CDR3aa: CASSPGTGWDEQFF
abundance: .; j_gene: TRBJ1-6; v_gene: TRBV11-2; d_gene: .; CDR3nt: TGTGCCAGCAGCTTAGTTCGGTCTTCACCCCTCCACTTT; CDR3aa: CASSLVRSSPLHF
abundance: few; j_gene: TRBJ1-2; v_gene: TRBV5-1; d_gene: .; CDR3nt: TGCGCCAGCAGCTTTCTCGGGGGCGCAGCTAACTATGGCTACACCTTC; CDR3aa: CASSFLGGAANYGYTF
abundance: .; j_gene: TRBJ2-3; v_gene: TRBV7-9; d_gene: .; CDR3nt: TGTGCCAGCAGCTTAGTGGGGACCACCCGGGGGACAGATACGCAGTATTTT; CDR3aa: CASSLVGTTRGTDTQYF
abundance: many; j_gene: TRBJ2-7; v_gene: TRBV6-2/TRBV6-3; d_gene: TRBD2; CDR3nt: TGTGCCAGCAGTTACGCCCGCACCGGGACTAGCGGTTCCGAGCAGTACTTC; CDR3aa: CASSYARTGTSGSEQYF
abundance: few; j_gene: TRBJ2-5; v_gene: TRBV20-1; d_gene: .; CDR3nt: TGCAGTGCTAGAGGACATTTAGAAGAGACCCAGTACTTC; CDR3aa: CSARGHLEETQYF
abundance: .; j_gene: TRBJ1-2; v_gene: TRBV5-1; d_gene: .; CDR3nt: TGCGCCAGCAGAACTATGACAGGAGCTAACTATGGCTACACCTTC; CDR3aa: CASRTMTGANYGYTF
abundance: few; j_gene: TRBJ2-3; v_gene: TRBV2; d_gene: .; CDR3nt: TGTGCCAGCAGTGAGCTTGGGCGCCGCACAGATACGCAGTATTTT; CDR3aa: CASSELGRRTDTQYF
abundance: .; j_gene: TRBJ2-1; v_gene: TRBV5-1; d_gene: .; CDR3nt: TGCGCCAGCAGGCCGTTGGAAGGGGGATTAAATGAGCAGTTCTTC; CDR3aa: CASRPLEGGLNEQFF
abundance: .; j_gene: TRBJ2-3; v_gene: TRBV3-1; d_gene: .; CDR3nt: TGTGCCAGCAGCCAAAACCTGGCGGATACGCAGTATTTT; CDR3aa: CASSQNLADTQYF
abundance: .; j_gene: TRBJ1-2; v_gene: TRBV12-3/TRBV12-4; d_gene: .; CDR3nt: TGTGCCAGCAGTTTCAGCCCGGAGTACTATGGCTACACCTTC; CDR3aa: CASSFSPEYYGYTF
abundance: few; j_gene: TRBJ2-6; v_gene: TRBV7-9; d_gene: .; CDR3nt: TGTGCCAGCAGCTTAGCTGGGGGGCTGGTCTCTGGGGCCAACGTCCGGACTTTC; CDR3aa: CASSLAGGLVSGANVRTF
abundance: .; j_gene: TRBJ2-4; v_gene: TRBV7-9; d_gene: .; CDR3nt: TGTGCCAGCAGCCAACGAGGGATAGCCAAAAACATTCAGTACTTC; CDR3aa: CASSQRGIAKNIQYF
abundance: .; j_gene: TRBJ1-1; v_gene: TRBV12-3/TRBV12-4; d_gene: .; CDR3nt: TGTGCCAGCAGTCTCCAAGGGACGGTCAACACTGAAGCTTTCTTT; CDR3aa: CASSLQGTVNTEAFF
abundance: .; j_gene: TRBJ2-7; v_gene: TRBV20-1; d_gene: TRBD2; CDR3nt: TGCAGTGCTAGGGCTCCGGGACTAGCGGGGGAGCAGTACTTC; CDR3aa: CSARAPGLAGEQYF
abundance: few; j_gene: TRBJ2-1; v_gene: TRBV7-3; d_gene: .; CDR3nt: TGTGCCAGCAGCTCAGACGGTCAACCGTACAATGAGCAGTTCTTC; CDR3aa: CASSSDGQPYNEQFF
abundance: .; j_gene: TRBJ2-1; v_gene: TRBV12-3/TRBV12-4; d_gene: TRBD2; CDR3nt: TGTGCCATAGGGGGCGGGGGGGCCACTGAGCAGTTCTTC; CDR3aa: CAIGGGGATEQFF
abundance: .; j_gene: TRBJ2-3; v_gene: TRBV5-1; d_gene: TRBD2; CDR3nt: TGCGCCAGCAGCTTGGGTGCAGCGGGGCGAAGCACAGATACGCAGTATTTT; CDR3aa: CASSLGAAGRSTDTQYF
abundance: once; j_gene: TRBJ2-1; v_gene: TRBV2; d_gene: .; CDR3nt: TGTGCCTTTACCCGGGACTCAGAAGAGACCCAGTTCTTC; CDR3aa: CAFTRDSEETQFF
abundance: few; j_gene: TRBJ1-2; v_gene: TRBV7-9; d_gene: .; CDR3nt: TGTGCCGGCAGCTCCGTACGGACAGCTTCCACCTTC; CDR3aa: CAGSSVRTASTF
abundance: few; j_gene: TRBJ1-2; v_gene: TRBV7-9; d_gene: .; CDR3nt: TGTGCCAGCAGCTTAGGATCCAGGAGTCGCTATGGCTACACCTTC; CDR3aa: CASSLGSRSRYGYTF
abundance: .; j_gene: TRBJ1-1; v_gene: TRBV6-1; d_gene: TRBD1; CDR3nt: TGTGCCAGCAGTCCCACTTCCAACCCGACAGGGACGGATCTGGCTTTCTTT; CDR3aa: CASSPTSNPTGTDLAFF
abundance: .; j_gene: TRBJ1-1; v_gene: TRBV12-5; d_gene: .; CDR3nt: TGTGCTAGTGGTTTGTCCGATGGGACTGAAGCTTTCTTT; CDR3aa: CASGLSDGTEAFF
abundance: few; j_gene: TRBJ2-1; v_gene: TRBV6-4; d_gene: TRBD2; CDR3nt: TGTGCCAGCAAGGCGGGGGAAAACAATGAGCAGTTCTTC; CDR3aa: CASKAGENNEQFF
abundance: .; j_gene: TRBJ1-1; v_gene: TRBV20-1; d_gene: .; CDR3nt: TGCAGTGCTAGAGATGGAATGAACACTGAAGCTTTCTTT; CDR3aa: CSARDGMNTEAFF
abundance: once; j_gene: TRBJ1-1; v_gene: TRBV29-1; d_gene: .; CDR3nt: TGCAGCGTTGAGGGATTCAGGATGAACACTGAAGCTTTCTTT; CDR3aa: CSVEGFRMNTEAFF
abundance: once; j_gene: TRBJ2-1; v_gene: TRBV14; d_gene: .; CDR3nt: TGTGCCAGCAGCCAGCCGCGAGGGGCAAACCAGTTCTTC; CDR3aa: CASSQPRGANQFF
abundance: few; j_gene: TRBJ1-2; v_gene: TRBV29-1; d_gene: .; CDR3nt: TGCAGCACCCCGGCAGGGGCGGATATTAACTATGGCTACACCTTC; CDR3aa: CSTPAGADINYGYTF
abundance: .; j_gene: TRBJ2-1; v_gene: TRBV10-3; d_gene: .; CDR3nt: TGTGCCAGCCGGGACAAAACCTACAATGAGCAGTTCTTC; CDR3aa: CASRDKTYNEQFF
abundance: once; j_gene: TRBJ2-7; v_gene: TRBV7-7; d_gene: TRBD1; CDR3nt: TGTGCTAGCAGCTCCGATCAATCGCGCGACAGGGGGCACTCCTACGAGCGGTACTTC; CDR3aa: CASSSDQSRDRGHSYERYF
abundance: few; j_gene: TRBJ2-7; v_gene: TRBV6-5; d_gene: TRBD2; CDR3nt: TGTGTCAGCAGCAAAAGCGGGGAGGTTTACGAGCAGTACTTC; CDR3aa: CVSSKSGEVYEQYF
abundance: .; j_gene: TRBJ1-5; v_gene: TRBV7-3; d_gene: .; CDR3nt: TGTGCCAGCAGGCAGGGGAGGTTTGGGGATCAGCCCCAGCATTTT; CDR3aa: CASRQGRFGDQPQHF
abundance: .; j_gene: TRBJ1-2; v_gene: TRBV12-3/TRBV12-4; d_gene: .; CDR3nt: TGTGCCAGCAGTTTCGTAAGGGGAGACTATGGCTACACCTTC; CDR3aa: CASSFVRGDYGYTF
abundance: .; j_gene: TRBJ2-3; v_gene: TRBV5-1; d_gene: TRBD1; CDR3nt: TGCGCCAGCAGCCTGAACTTCGGGACAGGGGGCACAGATACGCAGTATTTT; CDR3aa: CASSLNFGTGGTDTQYF
abundance: .; j_gene: TRBJ2-1; v_gene: TRBV6-5; d_gene: TRBD1; CDR3nt: TGTGCCAGCAGTCCAACGGGACAGTACAATGAGCAGTTCTTC; CDR3aa: CASSPTGQYNEQFF
abundance: few; j_gene: TRBJ2-1; v_gene: TRBV6-1; d_gene: .; CDR3nt: TGTGCCAGCAGTGAACGGGACAACTACAATGAGCAGTTCTTC; CDR3aa: CASSERDNYNEQFF
abundance: once; j_gene: TRBJ2-1; v_gene: TRBV3-1; d_gene: TRBD2; CDR3nt: TGTACCAGCAGCCAAGGACTAGCGGGGCCCTACAATGAGCAGTTCTTC; CDR3aa: CTSSQGLAGPYNEQFF
abundance: .; j_gene: TRBJ2-1; v_gene: TRBV7-3; d_gene: .; CDR3nt: TGTGCCAGCAGCTTTGGGGGCCCGGGTGAGCAGTTCTTC; CDR3aa: CASSFGGPGEQFF
abundance: .; j_gene: TRBJ1-5; v_gene: TRBV28; d_gene: .; CDR3nt: TGTGCCAGCAGCTCGATGGGAGGTGGGGGTCAGCCCCAGCATTTT; CDR3aa: CASSSMGGGGQPQHF